The clone carrying this T cell receptor beta chain was observed a handful of times. Documented time point: patch test 1, 2 weeks after DPC sensitization. Treatment in this sample: therapeutic diphenylcyclopropenone sensitization with weekly scalp DPC. TCRdb reprocessed the RACE reads with MiXCR, giving one entry per CDR3 protein. This table has 380,000 or so distinct CDR3 sequences, 4.8% appearing once. This sample was included in a study of human T cells and chemical hapten exposure. CDR1 is SGHVS and CDR2 is FQNEAQ in the germline V gene. The germline V and J ends were trimmed by 5 bases and 2 bases, with 11 bases remaining between them. This CDR3 has 14 residues.

This specimen was whole blood, taken in connection with sensitization to the hapten diphenylcyclopropenone (DPC). This clonotype originated in a woman aged 45-59 years with alopecia areata. Some clones in this sample may be carry-over from other donors' samples. This rearrangement joins TRBV7-8 to TRBJ2-3; TRBD2 is a possible D gene (6 bases). CDR3: CASSMGLSTDTQYF. As DNA, the CDR3 is TGTGCCAGCAGCATGGGACTTTCCACAGATACGCAGTATTTT.